One sample yielded the 4 T cell receptor beta chains listed below, sequenced in a study of cytomegalovirus exposure and HLA in healthy donors. A multiplex PCR was run with 60 Vbeta primers and 13 Jbeta primers. TCRdb keeps only in-frame clones here, not all; method: immunoSEQ multiplex PCR. The table includes approximately 150,000 clones, roughly 80% detected once. Sequenced: PBMCs. The receptor set was obtained from a male donor in good health and CMV-seronegative.

Remarks on this clone: Germline is not matched at one junction end, which may reflect a read error. V and J are TRBV7-9 and TRBJ2-7; TRBD1 agrees at 7 bases. The CDR3 loop spans 12 amino acids. The germline V gene encodes CDR1 SEHNR and CDR2 FQNEAQ (reference sequence). CDR3 region: CSSSSTGDEQYF. Written as DNA, the CDR3 is TGTTCCAGCAGCTCTACAGGGGACGAGCAGTACTTC.

The rearrangement uses TRBV30 and TRBJ2-5; tentative D call: TRBD2 (5 bases). The V and J ends lost 2 bases and 9 bases respectively, with 10 bases between them. This CDR3 has 11 amino acids. The germline gives CDR1 GTSNPN, CDR2 SVGIG (reference sequence). The CDR3 protein is CAWSFREAQYF. In nucleotides, the CDR3 is TGTGCCTGGAGTTTCCGGGAAGCCCAGTACTTC.

The chain combines TRBV2 with TRBJ2-7; a weak D match, TRBD2 (5 bases). The V end was cut by 6 bases, the J end by 5 bases, with 17 bases between. The CDR3 is 14 residues long. CDR1 and CDR2 (germline): SNHLY, FYNNEI. CDR3 DNA sequence: TGTGCCAGCAGCCCGACCCCGGGGTCCCACGAGCAGTACTTC. Translating gives CASSPTPGSHEQYF.

The V gene is TRBV7-3, the J gene TRBJ2-1; TRBD2 matches at 14 bases. Germline V lookup: CDR1 SGHTA, CDR2 FQGTGA. The length of the CDR3 is 21 residues. The V segment lost 1 base and the J segment 2 bases; nucleotides outside the gene matches: 13. The CDR3 reads CASSLNRRGTSGSRTYNEQFF. In DNA, the CDR3 is TGTGCCAGCAGCTTAAATCGTCGCGGGACTAGCGGGAGTAGGACCTACAATGAGCAGTTCTTC.